This entry features one TCR beta chain sequence. The target antigen is unknown. Among the donors, all were healthy bone marrow donors. PCR amplification relied on 60 Vbeta primers (plus 13 Jbeta primers). Measured with immunoSEQ multiplex PCR; TCRdb has only the in-frame clones, and not every one. The table shows about 180,000 clones, with around 80% occurring only once. Per germline, CDR1 MNHEY and CDR2 SMNVEV (reference sequence). Trimming took 3 bases from V and 2 from J, leaving 7 bases between them. The CDR3 is 13 amino acids. The sample is drawn from a study of cytomegalovirus exposure and HLA in healthy donors. Study conclusions and caveats: A further, later analysis showed that HLA-associated TCR beta chains (compared with equally common others) were more clonally expanded. Later genetic work tied a missense DCLRE1C variant to beta-chain V and J trimming. In a later analysis, HLA-C alleles had the fewest associated TCRs, DRB1 alleles the most.

The chain joins TRBV27 to TRBJ1-2, with a possible D match to TRBD1 (5 bases). The material sequenced was PBMCs. The sequence came from a woman between 45 and 65 years old in good health and CMV-seronegative. The CDR3 DNA is TGTGCCAGCAGTTTTGGGGCCAACTATGGCTACACCTTC. Translation gives CASSFGANYGYTF.